This T cell receptor beta chain was recorded in a study of OX40 agonist ivuxolimab in advanced cancers. Study context: A partial response was reached by three patients: one with hepatocellular carcinoma and two with cutaneous melanoma.

The table came from immunoSEQ multiplex PCR; TCRdb's copy has only in-frame clones and leaves some out. The sample records under 50,000 clones, around nine tenths being singletons. Trimming took off 6 bases at V and 8 bases at J, with 11 bases between the two ends. CDR3 length: 12 amino acids. Germline lookup yields CDR1 MNHEY and CDR2 SVGAGI. The sample in question was CD4+ or CD8+ T cells sorted from blood, obtained in a trial of the OX40 agonist ivuxolimab. The source of this sequence is an adult with an advanced solid tumor such as melanoma, head and neck, liver or kidney cancer. V and J are TRBV6-5 and TRBJ1-5; D perhaps matches TRBD1 (5 bases). The chain's CDR3 is CASRHPGEPQHF. The DNA of the CDR3 is TGTGCCAGCAGGCACCCGGGGGAGCCCCAGCATTTT.